The 30 T cell receptor beta chains reported below all come from one sample, sequenced in a study of cytomegalovirus exposure and HLA in healthy donors. With 60 Vbeta and 13 Jbeta primers, the PCR was carried out. TCRdb keeps only in-frame clones here, not all; method: immunoSEQ multiplex PCR. The table shows 100,000 or so clones, with 50% to 70% occurring only once. The sample taken for sequencing was PBMCs. All receptors come from a human donor in good health.

The chain uses TRBV5-1 and TRBJ2-7; 9 positions agree with TRBD1. The V segment lost 5 bases and the J segment 3 bases; nucleotides outside the gene matches: 3. From germline, CDR1 is SGHRS and CDR2 YFSETQ. The CDR3 runs to 13 residues. The CDR3 loop is CASRGTGIYEQYF. Here the CDR3 DNA reads TGCGCCAGCAGAGGGACAGGGATCTACGAGCAGTACTTC. The full variable domain, completed using reference TRBV5-1 and TRBJ2-7, is KAGVTQTPRYLIKTRGQQVTLSCSPISGHRSVSWYQQTPGQGLQFLFEYFSETQRNKGNFPGRFSGRQFSNSRSEMNVSTLELGDSALYLCASRGTGIYEQYFGPGTRLTVT.

The chain is built from TRBV2 and TRBJ2-7, with 9 positions matching TRBD1. Germline CDR1 reads SNHLY; CDR2 reads FYNNEI. Trimming at V came to 2 bases and at J to 4 bases, leaving 3 bases not matched to a gene. The CDR3 is 14 residues long. The CDR3 is CASSEIGQGYEQYF. For the CDR3, the DNA is TGTGCCAGCAGTGAAATCGGACAGGGGTACGAGCAGTACTTC.

CDR3 in DNA: TGTGCCACCAGCAGAGATGGCACCTCGAATGAAAAACTGTTTTTT. Amino acids: CATSRDGTSNEKLFF. The chain carries TRBV15 and TRBJ1-4; D not certain. This CDR3 has 15 amino acids. Germline assignment: CDR1 LNHNV and CDR2 YYDKDF (reference sequence). V lost 0 bases and J lost 5, with 10 bases in between. Combining the CDR3 with reference TRBV15 and TRBJ1-4 gives the whole variable domain DAMVIQNPRYQVTQFGKPVTLSCSQTLNHNVMYWYQQKSSQAPKLLFHYYDKDFNNEADTPDNFQSRRPNTSFCFLDIRSPGLGDTAMYLCATSRDGTSNEKLFFGSGTQLSVL.

The gene calls are TRBV2 and TRBJ2-7; possibly TRBD2 for D (5 bases). CDR3 length: 15 residues. Germline V CDR1 and CDR2: SNHLY, FYNNEI. The V end was cut by 2 bases, the J end by 4 bases, with 15 bases between. CDR3 bases: TGTGCCAGCAGTGAATCGGAGGAAGAAGGATACGAGCAGTACTTC. Its translation: CASSESEEEGYEQYF. The variable domain in full, completed from reference TRBV2 and TRBJ2-7, reads EPEVTQTPSHQVTQMGQEVILRCVPISNHLYFYWYRQILGQKVEFLVSFYNNEISEKSEIFDDQFSVERPDGSNFTLKIRSTKLEDSAMYFCASSESEEEGYEQYFGPGTRLTVT.

This clone was counted a few times. The chain has TRBV10-3 and TRBJ2-7; D is possibly TRBD1 (6 bases). V was cut by 2 bases and J by 7 bases, with 18 bases left in between. The CDR3 contains 15 residues. Germline lookup yields CDR1 ENHRY and CDR2 SYGVKD. CDR3 residues: CAISEGGRIRGEQYF. The CDR3 nucleotides read TGTGCCATCAGTGAGGGTGGGAGAATCAGGGGTGAGCAGTACTTC.

J is TRBJ2-7 and V is TRBV16; tentative D call: TRBD1 (5 bases). CDR1 and CDR2 from the germline V gene are KGHSY and FQNENV. The CDR3 runs to 13 residues. The germline V and J ends were trimmed by 6 bases and 1 base, with 10 bases remaining between them. CDR3 sequence: CASSPPGSYEQYF. The CDR3 nucleotides read TGTGCCAGCAGTCCTCCAGGGTCCTACGAGCAGTACTTC. The entire variable domain, with the rest obtained from reference TRBV16 and TRBJ2-7, is as follows: GEEVAQTPKHLVRGEGQKAKLYCAPIKGHSYVFWYQQVLKNEFKFLISFQNENVFDETGMPKERFSAKCLPNSPCSLEIQATKLEDSAVYFCASSPPGSYEQYFGPGTRLTVT.

The DNA for the CDR3 is TGTGCCAGCAGTATAGCGGGAGGACTATACAATGAGCAGTTCTTC. It yields the protein CASSIAGGLYNEQFF. The chain recombines TRBV6-5 with TRBJ2-1; 10 positions agree with TRBD2. The CDR3 totals 15 residues. The trim removed 5 bases at V and 4 bases at J, leaving 5 bases unmatched. Germline CDR1 reads MNHEY; CDR2 reads SVGAGI.

This sequence joins TRBV4-1 and TRBJ1-5; 8 nucleotides line up with TRBD1. Germline CDR1 reads MGHRA; CDR2 reads YSYEKL. This CDR3 has 15 amino acids. V was pared by 0 bases and J by 5 bases, with 3 bases of the junction left unmatched. CDR3 sequence: CASSQEGTGYQPQHF. The CDR3 bases are TGCGCCAGCAGCCAAGAGGGGACAGGCTATCAGCCCCAGCATTTT.

The chain has TRBV7-6 and TRBJ2-7, with TRBD2 as a possible D gene (6 bases). V was pared by 1 base and J by 8 bases, with 15 bases between. Germline V lookup: CDR1 SGHVS, CDR2 FNYEAQ. The CDR3 has 14 amino acids. The CDR3 reads CASSLGTLANQQYF. CDR3 nucleotides: TGTGCCAGCAGCTTAGGTACCCTAGCGAATCAGCAGTACTTC.

The chain links TRBV7-9 to TRBJ2-7, with 11 bases identical to TRBD2. The germline V gene has CDR1 SEHNR and CDR2 FQNEAQ (reference sequence). J lost 4 bases, V lost 2 bases, and 10 bases had no gene match. The CDR3 has 17 residues. The CDR3 DNA reads as TGTGCCAGCAGCTTATTCCTAGCGGGAGGTTTTGCGTACGAGCAGTACTTC. Translating it yields CASSLFLAGGFAYEQYF. Drawing the rest from reference TRBV7-9 and TRBJ2-7, the complete variable domain is DTGVSQNPRHKITKRGQNVTFRCDPISEHNRLYWYRQTLGQGPEFLTYFQNEAQLEKSRLLSDRFSAERPKGSFSTLEIQRTEQGDSAMYLCASSLFLAGGFAYEQYFGPGTRLTVT.

The chain uses TRBV10-3 and TRBJ2-7, with 7 positions matching TRBD2. Losses at the gene ends were 3 bases for V and 2 bases for J; bases not matched to a gene: 13. Germline lookup yields CDR1 ENHRY and CDR2 SYGVKD. The CDR3 runs 17 residues. CDR3 coding DNA: TGTGCCATCAGTGATTCACTCAGGGCTAGCGGCACCTACGAGCAGTACTTC. Encoded protein: CAISDSLRASGTYEQYF.

This chain links TRBV4-2 with TRBJ1-1; 9 bases align to TRBD1. The CDR3 has 17 amino acids. The trim removed 4 bases at V and 1 base at J, leaving 10 bases unmatched. Germline V gives CDR1 LGHNA, CDR2 YNFKEQ. In DNA, the CDR3 is TGTGCCAGCAGCCCGGGACAGGGTGAGGTGGGGAACACTGAAGCTTTCTTT. Its protein product is CASSPGQGEVGNTEAFF.

This clone has a single count. The same CDR3 can be traced to other DNA sequences in this sample. The rearrangement uses TRBV2 and TRBJ1-2; 7 nucleotides align to TRBD1. This CDR3 spans 14 amino acids. Germline trimming cut 8 bases from V and 10 bases from J; bases unmatched to any gene: 16. The germline V gene encodes CDR1 SNHLY and CDR2 FYNNEI. The DNA of the CDR3 is TGTGCCAGCGGACGGGGGACAGCGGTCTATCACTACACCTTC. It encodes CASGRGTAVYHYTF.

This clone was seen a handful of times. This chain uses TRBV2 with TRBJ2-1, with 7 positions matching TRBD2. Unmatched junction bases numbered 6, after V lost 3 bases and J lost 4 bases. Germline lookup yields CDR1 SNHLY and CDR2 FYNNEI. There are 15 residues in the CDR3. The CDR3 reads CASSEGGKAYNEQFF. The CDR3 bases are TGTGCCAGCAGTGAGGGAGGGAAGGCATACAATGAGCAGTTCTTC.

This rearrangement joins TRBV6-1 to TRBJ1-1; 7 nucleotides align to TRBD1. Germline-derived CDR1 and CDR2 are MNHNS and SASEGT. Germline trimming cut 4 bases from V and 6 bases from J; bases unmatched to any gene: 5. This CDR3 region has 13 residues. The CDR3 protein is CASSVDRVAEAFF. In DNA, the CDR3 is TGTGCCAGCAGTGTAGACAGGGTCGCTGAAGCTTTCTTT.

The chain has TRBV27 and TRBJ2-1; 7 nucleotides agree with TRBD1. The CDR3 has 17 amino acids. Germline CDR1 is MNHEY and CDR2 is SMNVEV (reference sequence). The ends lost 3 bases at V and 4 bases at J; junction bases unmatched: 12. The CDR3: CASSFVSPTTGYNEQFF. The DNA for the CDR3 is TGTGCCAGCAGTTTTGTCAGCCCAACGACAGGGTACAATGAGCAGTTCTTC.

Only a few counts were recorded for this clone. A junction boundary mismatches the germline segment, possibly from a read error. J is TRBJ1-1 and V is TRBV30; possible D gene TRBD1, 6 bases. The germline V gene has CDR1 GTSNPN and CDR2 SVGIG (reference sequence). The CDR3 covers 11 residues. The CDR3 is CAYGQLLNRVF. DNA of the CDR3: TGTGCATATGGACAGCTACTTAACAGGGTGTTT.

This clone was seen only a few times. The V call is TRBV7-9, the J call TRBJ2-1; 11 nucleotides match TRBD2. The germline gives CDR1 SEHNR, CDR2 FQNEAQ (reference sequence). Losses at the gene ends were 3 bases for V and 2 bases for J; bases not matched to a gene: 9. The CDR3 loop spans 18 amino acids. The CDR3 loop reads CASSFVPGLAAPYNEQFF. Written as DNA, the CDR3 is TGTGCCAGCAGCTTTGTCCCGGGACTAGCGGCCCCCTACAATGAGCAGTTCTTC.

J is TRBJ2-7 and V is TRBV28; 15 nucleotides line up with TRBD2. The CDR3 has 16 amino acids. The V gene end was trimmed by 5 bases and the J gene end by 4 bases; junction bases not matched to a gene: 6. The germline gives CDR1 MDHEN, CDR2 SYDVKM. CDR3 loop: CASSPRTSGGAYEQYF. The CDR3 DNA reads as TGTGCCAGCAGTCCTCGGACTAGCGGGGGGGCTTACGAGCAGTACTTC.

This rearrangement joins TRBV6-1 to TRBJ2-7; 7 bases are shared with TRBD1. Trimming at V came to 0 bases and at J to 0 bases, leaving 8 bases not matched to a gene. CDR1 MNHNS and CDR2 SASEGT come from the germline V gene. This CDR3 has 17 residues. CDR3 DNA: TGTGCCAGCAGTGAAGCTCATCGGACAGGACTCTCCTACGAGCAGTACTTC. This sequence encodes CASSEAHRTGLSYEQYF.

V usage is TRBV4-2 and J usage is TRBJ1-4, with D possibly TRBD1 on 5 matching bases. V was trimmed by 2 bases and J by 5 bases, leaving 15 bases between them. CDR1 is LGHNA, CDR2 YNFKEQ, per germline. The CDR3 is 16 amino acids. CDR3 region: CASSQTDRATNEKLFF. The CDR3 DNA sequence: TGTGCCAGCAGCCAAACCGACAGAGCCACAAATGAAAAACTGTTTTTT.

The chain carries TRBV28 and TRBJ2-4; TRBD2 matches 8 bases. CDR1 is MDHEN and CDR2 is SYDVKM in the germline V gene. This CDR3 has 15 residues. The V and J ends lost 5 bases and 3 bases, in that order; junction bases with no gene match: 6. CDR3 nucleotide sequence: TGTGCCAGCAGTGTCGGGGGGGGGTTCAAAAACATTCAGTACTTC. Translating gives CASSVGGGFKNIQYF.

The chain couples TRBV28 to TRBJ2-3; possibly TRBD1 for D (5 bases). CDR1 and CDR2 (germline): MDHEN, SYDVKM. Trimming shortened V by 7 bases and J by 2 bases, and 19 bases separated the two germline ends. CDR3 size: 16 residues. Here the CDR3 DNA reads TGTGCCAGCACAATACTACAGGCCTCAGACACAGATACGCAGTATTTT. Translating gives CASTILQASDTDTQYF.

The chain carries TRBV28 and TRBJ2-7, with a weak D call TRBD1 (6 bases). The CDR3 has 16 amino acids. From germline, CDR1 is MDHEN and CDR2 SYDVKM. V was pared by 2 bases and J by 0 bases, with 14 bases between. CDR3 coding DNA: TGTGCCAGCAGTTTAGTGGGACAATCAAGCTCCTACGAGCAGTACTTC. Encoded protein: CASSLVGQSSSYEQYF.

A single count supports this clone. Other DNA sequences in this sample translate to the same CDR3. This chain uses TRBV2 with TRBJ2-7, with a possible D match to TRBD1 (5 bases). CDR3 size: 13 residues. V was pared by 4 bases and J by 2 bases, with 9 bases between. In germline, CDR1 is SNHLY, CDR2 FYNNEI. In DNA form, the CDR3 reads TGTGCCAGCAGTGTCCGACAGACCTACGAGCAGTACTTC. Protein: CASSVRQTYEQYF.

The V and J genes are TRBV4-1 and TRBJ2-2, with D tentatively TRBD2 (6 bases). V was shortened by 1 base and J by 5 bases, with 14 bases between the two germline ends. The V gene's germline CDR1 is MGHRA and CDR2 YSYEKL. The CDR3 has 16 amino acids. The CDR3 loop is CASSQVELAQTGELFF. CDR3 in DNA: TGCGCCAGCAGCCAAGTTGAACTAGCCCAGACCGGGGAGCTGTTTTTT.

In DNA form, the CDR3 reads TGTGCCTGGGGACAGTTCAATCAGCCCCAGCATTTT. Residues: CAWGQFNQPQHF. The V call is TRBV30, the J call TRBJ1-5; D is possibly TRBD1 (6 bases). Germline CDR1 GTSNPN, CDR2 SVGIG (reference sequence). Trimming shortened V by 5 bases and J by 3 bases, and 8 bases separated the two germline ends. The CDR3 totals 12 residues.

V is TRBV5-3 and J is TRBJ2-5; perhaps TRBD1 as D (6 bases). TRBV5-3 is an ORF, with its function uncertain. The CDR3 is 14 amino acids. Trimming took 5 bases from V and 3 from J, leaving 14 bases between them. CDR3 protein: CARSQGQTEETQYF. The CDR3 coding sequence is TGTGCCAGAAGTCAGGGACAAACCGAAGAGACCCAGTACTTC.

The gene calls are TRBV11-2 and TRBJ1-1; D not certain. This CDR3 contains 14 residues. Trimming took 5 bases from V and 2 from J, leaving 12 bases between them. Germline loops: CDR1 SGHAT, CDR2 FQNNGV. DNA of the CDR3: TGTGCCAGCAGCCCCTTGGGCACCAACACTGAAGCTTTCTTT. This translates into CASSPLGTNTEAFF.

This sequence joins TRBV5-6 and TRBJ2-1, with 8 bases aligning to TRBD2. V shed 4 bases, J shed 9 bases, and the junction held 6 bases outside the gene matches. The V gene's germline CDR1 is SGHDT and CDR2 YYEEEE. The CDR3 contains 13 residues. In nucleotides, the CDR3 is TGTGCCAGCAGCCGACAAGGACTAGCTGAGCAGTTCTTC. It specifies CASSRQGLAEQFF.